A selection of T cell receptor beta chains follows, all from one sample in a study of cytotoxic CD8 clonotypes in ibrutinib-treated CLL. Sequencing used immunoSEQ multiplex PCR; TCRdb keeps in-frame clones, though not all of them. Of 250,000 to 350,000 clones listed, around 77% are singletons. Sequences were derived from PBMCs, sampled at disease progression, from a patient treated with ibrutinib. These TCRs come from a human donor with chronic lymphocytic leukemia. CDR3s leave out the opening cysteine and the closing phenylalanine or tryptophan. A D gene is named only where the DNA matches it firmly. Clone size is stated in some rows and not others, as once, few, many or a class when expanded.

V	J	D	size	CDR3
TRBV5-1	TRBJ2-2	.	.	ASSLASVGTGELF
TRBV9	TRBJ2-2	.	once	ASSVGVQGGAGELF
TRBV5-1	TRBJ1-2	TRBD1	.	ASSLDRGYGYT
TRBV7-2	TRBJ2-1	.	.	ASSLWAGTITGHEQF
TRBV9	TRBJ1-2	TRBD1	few	ASSLDREYGYT
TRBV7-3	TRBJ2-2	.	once	ASSPGAAPGELF
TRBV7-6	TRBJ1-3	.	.	ASSPGLSSGNTIY
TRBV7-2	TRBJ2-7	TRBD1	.	ASSIQTGTGFYEQY
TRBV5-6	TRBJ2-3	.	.	ASSLDRGLADRDTQY
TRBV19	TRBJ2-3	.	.	ASSLQGPLGTDTQY
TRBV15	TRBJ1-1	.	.	ATSRDREVAEAF
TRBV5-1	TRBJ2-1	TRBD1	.	ASSLTGGYNEQF
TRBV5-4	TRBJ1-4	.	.	ASSLGGATNEKLF
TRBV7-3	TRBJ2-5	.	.	ASSPRGRGETQY
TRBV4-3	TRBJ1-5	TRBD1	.	ASSKTGRGPHQPQH
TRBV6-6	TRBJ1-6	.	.	ASTRGSPLH
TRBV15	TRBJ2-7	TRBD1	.	ATSRWGTGTSEQY
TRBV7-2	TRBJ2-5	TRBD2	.	ASRGNGRAETQY
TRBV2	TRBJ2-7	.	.	ASSEYDSYEQY
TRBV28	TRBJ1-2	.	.	ASSYRVPTNYGYT
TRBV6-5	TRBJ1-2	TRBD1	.	ASSVGQGFVGYT
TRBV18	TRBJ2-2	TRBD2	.	ASSPVEAGAHGELF
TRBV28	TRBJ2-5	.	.	ASSATQDSQETQY
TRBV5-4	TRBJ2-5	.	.	ASSSSSGLLHLETQY
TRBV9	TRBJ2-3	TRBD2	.	ASSVGLAGGPSTDTQY
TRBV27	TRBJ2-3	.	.	ASSRIADTQY
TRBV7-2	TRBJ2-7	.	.	ASSPYDRGAEQY
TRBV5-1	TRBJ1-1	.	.	ASASYDKRAEAF
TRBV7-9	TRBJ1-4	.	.	ASSFSTESNEKLF
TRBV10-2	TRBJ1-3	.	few	ASSENGYTIY
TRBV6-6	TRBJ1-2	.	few	ASSYSTNTYGYT
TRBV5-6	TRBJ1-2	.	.	ASSLSPGRPMYRYT
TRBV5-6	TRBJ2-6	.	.	ASSWDGANVLT
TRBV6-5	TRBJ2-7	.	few	ASSRGPDYEQY
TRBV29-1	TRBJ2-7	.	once	SVLLPSVSYEQY
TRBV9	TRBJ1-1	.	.	ASSVGQEAF
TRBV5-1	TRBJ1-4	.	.	ASSFKFQRKEGEKLF
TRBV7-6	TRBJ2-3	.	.	ASSPTTDTQY
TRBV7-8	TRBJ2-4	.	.	ASSRSLGPSGTGDIQY
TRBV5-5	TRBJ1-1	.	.	ASSSPGTGSYTEAF
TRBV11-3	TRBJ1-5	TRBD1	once	ASSLDQVGGAGQPQH
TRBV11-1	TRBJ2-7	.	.	ASSQGTDAYEQY
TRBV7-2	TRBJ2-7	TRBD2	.	ASSPWSSGRMGGQY
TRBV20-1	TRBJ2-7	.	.	SGGSDEQY
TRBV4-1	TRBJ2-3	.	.	ASSQETGGADTQY
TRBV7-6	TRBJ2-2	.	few	ASSPLRGTGELF